This TCR beta chain is drawn from a study of blood T cell repertoires in COVID-19. Study details: Samples of COVID-19 (acute and convalescent) were obtained from the United States, Italy and Spain. T cells, B-cell-depleted T cells, or PBMCs provided the cDNA or gDNA that served as material.

Per the authors' pipeline: Amplified reference gene primers provided the basis for estimating nucleated cell counts. Measured with immunoSEQ multiplex PCR; TCRdb has only the in-frame clones, and not every one. The DNA was the basis for D and trimming; V, J and clone size are from that table. The sample records about 62,000 clones, about nine tenths being singletons. The specimen sequenced was peripheral blood. The source is a woman of 80 years or more with acute or convalescent COVID-19.

CDR3 DNA: TGTGCCAGCAGCTTAGATGGCGGGGGGGTTGGGACAGATACGCAGTATTTT. Amino acids: CASSLDGGGVGTDTQYF. The gene calls are TRBV7-2 and TRBJ2-3; TRBD2 agrees at 9 bases. Germline CDR1 reads SGHTA; CDR2 reads FQGNSA. V gave up 1 base and J gave up 3 bases; unmatched junction bases: 8. The CDR3 extends over 17 amino acids.